Following are 26 T cell receptor beta chains from one sample sequenced in a study of identical twins. Using its own MiXCR run on the 5' RACE reads, TCRdb lists one record per CDR3 protein. The data show some 760,000 distinct CDR3 sequences, 15% to 20% seen once. The same data also contributed to another study, on T cells expressing NK-cell markers.

The material sequenced was PBMCs. The receptors come from a woman aged 18-29 years in good health.

V usage is TRBV5-1 and J usage is TRBJ2-1; D ambiguous. Per germline, CDR1 SGHRS and CDR2 YFSETQ. Trimming pared 0 bases from V and 6 bases from J, leaving 4 bases between. This CDR3 has 12 amino acids. The CDR3 DNA sequence: TGCGCCAGCAGCTTGGGGACCAATGAGCAGTTCTTC. Translated: CASSLGTNEQFF.

V is TRBV7-9 and J is TRBJ1-2; D is ambiguous. The CDR3 has 12 residues. The germline CDR1 and CDR2 sequences are SEHNR and FQNEAQ (reference sequence). Trimming took 1 base from V and 8 from J, leaving 8 bases between them. This CDR3 is CASSLDSRGYTF. The CDR3 region has the DNA TGTGCCAGCAGCTTAGATAGTCGGGGCTACACCTTC.

The CDR3: CASSFFGLASYNEQFF. The CDR3 region has the DNA TGTGCCAGCAGCTTTTTTGGGCTAGCATCCTACAATGAGCAGTTCTTC. The gene calls are TRBV7-6 and TRBJ2-1, with TRBD2 as a possible D gene (5 bases). V lost 3 bases and J 1 base, leaving 13 bases between the germline ends. This CDR3 contains 16 residues. Germline V gene data show CDR1 as SGHVS and CDR2 as FNYEAQ.

This chain links TRBV10-1 with TRBJ2-2; unclear D gene. Trimming took 3 bases from V and 2 from J, leaving 13 bases between them. There are 16 residues in the CDR3. Germline CDR1 and CDR2: WNHNN and SYGVQD (reference sequence). This CDR3 is CASSDYSSSNTGELFF. The CDR3 DNA is TGCGCCAGCAGTGATTATTCCAGCTCAAACACCGGGGAGCTGTTTTTT.

V is TRBV10-2 and J is TRBJ1-2; no reliable D call. Between the trimmed V and J ends, which lost 3 bases and 2 bases, there was a span of 10 bases. The germline V gene encodes CDR1 WSHSY and CDR2 SAAADI. This CDR3 has 14 amino acids. The CDR3 sequence: CASSDRERNYGYTF. CDR3 coding DNA: TGCGCCAGCAGTGACAGAGAACGGAACTATGGCTACACCTTC.

The chain is built from TRBV5-1 and TRBJ2-3, with TRBD1 matching 7 bases. Germline loops: CDR1 SGHRS, CDR2 YFSETQ. Trimming took 4 bases from V and 4 from J; bases not matched to a gene: 18. CDR3 length: 18 residues. In nucleotides, the CDR3 is TGCGCCAGCAGCACGGCCGAGGACAGGTCATTATATTCAGATACGCAGTATTTT. Protein: CASSTAEDRSLYSDTQYF.

This clonotype turned up a few times. J is TRBJ2-1 and V is TRBV29-1; no clear D. This CDR3 spans 12 amino acids. The germline V gene has CDR1 SQVTM and CDR2 ANQGSEA. Trimming stripped 3 bases from V and 3 bases from J, with 6 bases between. The CDR3 DNA is TGCAGCGTTGAGGAGAACTACAATGAGCAGTTCTTC. This translates into CSVEENYNEQFF.

Note on this clonotype: The DNA is left out, because the CDR3 cannot be placed on it with certainty; the CDR3 is given as TCRdb lists it. The chain links TRBV12-3 or TRBV12-4 to TRBJ2-7; the table's D gene call, TRBD1, was not cross checked with the DNA. The CDR3 contains 14 residues when both ends are counted. CDR3 protein: CASSFGTGATYPSF.

There are a few counts of this clonotype. The rearrangement uses TRBV20-1 and TRBJ1-5; no clear D gene. CDR1 and CDR2 from the germline V gene are DFQATT and SNEGSKA (reference sequence). This CDR3 has 12 amino acids. V dropped 0 bases and J dropped 7 bases, with 7 bases sitting between them. For the CDR3, the DNA is TGCAGTGCTAGAGATGGTCAGCAGCCCCAGCATTTT. Residues: CSARDGQQPQHF.

This chain joins TRBV20-1 and TRBJ2-3, with 9 bases lining up with TRBD2. Germline-derived CDR1 and CDR2 are DFQATT and SNEGSKA (reference sequence). J was trimmed by 6 bases and V by 5 bases; bases with no gene match: 12. This CDR3 comprises 15 residues. The CDR3 DNA is TGCAGTGCTTCGCGGAGGCTACTAGCGGGTGATACGCAGTATTTT. Its translation is CSASRRLLAGDTQYF.

This clonotype came up a few times. This chain joins TRBV20-1 and TRBJ2-7, with 11 bases lining up with TRBD2. The CDR3 spans 15 residues. Germline V gives CDR1 DFQATT, CDR2 SNEGSKA (reference sequence). The V segment lost 3 bases and the J segment 4 bases; nucleotides outside the gene matches: 8. CDR3 residues: CSASSLLAGEYEQYF. The CDR3 DNA follows: TGCAGTGCTAGTTCGTTACTAGCGGGGGAATACGAGCAGTACTTC.

This clonotype was seen only a few times. This chain's CDR3 is CASSLSGITGELFF. CDR3 coding DNA: TGTGCCAGCAGTTTATCAGGGATCACCGGGGAGCTGTTTTTT. The chain is built from TRBV12-3 or TRBV12-4 and TRBJ2-2, with D possibly TRBD1 on 5 matching bases. This CDR3 is 14 amino acids long. Trimming removed 2 bases from V and 4 bases from J, with 8 bases in between.

The chain has TRBV10-3 and TRBJ2-1; the D is unclear. This CDR3 contains 14 residues. CDR1 and CDR2 from the germline V gene are ENHRY and SYGVKD. Trimming took off 4 bases at V and 0 bases at J, with 7 bases between the two ends. CDR3 coding DNA: TGTGCCATCAGTGGTACGAGCTCCTACAATGAGCAGTTCTTC. This codes for CAISGTSSYNEQFF.

The CDR3 reads CASSLGEQRHSGNTIYF. The DNA of the CDR3 is TGCGCCAGCAGCTTGGGTGAGCAACGACACTCTGGAAACACCATATATTTT. This rearrangement joins TRBV5-1 to TRBJ1-3; D is unresolved. Between the trimmed V and J ends, which lost 0 bases and 0 bases, there was a span of 13 bases. Germline V gene lookup returns CDR1 SGHRS and CDR2 YFSETQ. The CDR3 loop spans 17 amino acids.

This clonotype has a handful of counts. The gene calls are TRBV20-1 and TRBJ2-2; D is possibly TRBD2 (5 bases). The V end was cut by 3 bases, the J end by 7 bases, with 12 bases between. CDR1 is DFQATT and CDR2 is SNEGSKA in the germline V gene (reference sequence). There are 13 residues in the CDR3. The DNA for the CDR3 is TGCAGTGCTAGGTTGGACTCGGGCGGGGAGCTGTTTTTT. This encodes CSARLDSGGELFF.

J is TRBJ2-3 and V is TRBV7-9, with TRBD1 identical over 8 bases. From germline, CDR1 is SEHNR and CDR2 FQNEAQ (reference sequence). The V segment lost 5 bases and the J segment 6 bases; nucleotides outside the gene matches: 4. The CDR3 length is 13 residues. CDR3 sequence reads: CASSGRQGDTQYF. The CDR3 coding sequence is TGTGCCAGCAGCGGGAGACAGGGGGATACGCAGTATTTT.

The V call is TRBV20-1, the J call TRBJ2-7, with 9 bases that match TRBD2. J gave up 1 base and V 2 bases, and 6 bases lay outside the gene matches. The germline V gene has CDR1 DFQATT and CDR2 SNEGSKA (reference sequence). The CDR3 extends over 15 amino acids. CDR3 sequence (DNA): TGCAGTGCTAGAAGCCTAGCGGGAAGGTCCTACGAGCAGTACTTC. This translates into CSARSLAGRSYEQYF.

The sample holds a few counts of this clonotype. This sequence joins TRBV7-9 and TRBJ2-7; tentative D call: TRBD2 (5 bases). The CDR3 contains 13 residues. Germline CDR1 reads SEHNR; CDR2 reads FQNEAQ (reference sequence). Between the trimmed V and J ends, which lost 4 bases and 7 bases, there was a span of 14 bases. CDR3 residues: CASSSGIPGEQYF. The DNA of the CDR3 is TGTGCCAGCAGCTCCGGGATCCCGGGGGAGCAGTACTTC.

This clonotype was observed a few times. The chain combines TRBV5-5 with TRBJ1-5, with D perhaps matching TRBD1 (5 bases). Trimming stripped 4 bases from V and 5 bases from J, with 16 bases between. There are 15 residues in the CDR3. The V gene's germline CDR1 is SGHKS and CDR2 YYEKEE (reference sequence). The CDR3 DNA reads TGTGCCAGCAGCCCGCGAGGGACCCTGGATCAGCCCCAGCATTTT. It codes for CASSPRGTLDQPQHF.

The chain combines TRBV6-5 with TRBJ2-7; D remains ambiguous. The CDR3 is 14 residues long. Germline CDR1 and CDR2: MNHEY and SVGAGI. Between the trimmed V and J ends, which lost 2 bases and 0 bases, there was a span of 8 bases. CDR3: CASSYRRSSYEQYF. The CDR3 DNA is TGTGCCAGCAGTTACCGGCGGAGCTCCTACGAGCAGTACTTC.

This chain joins TRBV5-1 and TRBJ2-5; 7 bases align to TRBD2. The CDR3 runs to 14 residues. Trimming cost V 2 bases and J 0 bases; bases outside gene matches: 1. Looked up from germline, CDR1 is SGHRS and CDR2 is YFSETQ. In DNA, the CDR3 is TGCGCCAGCAGCTTCGGGGGGTACCAAGAGACCCAGTACTTC. Translation: CASSFGGYQETQYF.

The chain employs TRBV12-3 or TRBV12-4 and TRBJ2-3, with 9 bases that match TRBD2. V was clipped by 6 bases and J by 3 bases; unmatched bases: 10. The CDR3 runs 16 residues. The CDR3 DNA reads as TGTGCCAGCAGCCAGCGGGTAGCGGGGGAAACAGATACGCAGTATTTT. Translated: CASSQRVAGETDTQYF.

This chain connects TRBV7-3 to TRBJ2-4; D unclear. Germline V gene data show CDR1 as SGHTA and CDR2 as FQGTGA. The CDR3 runs 13 residues. V dropped 5 bases and J dropped 5 bases, with 10 bases sitting between them. CDR3 amino acids: CASSTDQQNIQYF. CDR3 coding DNA: TGTGCCAGCAGCACGGACCAACAAAACATTCAGTACTTC.

This clonotype appeared a few times. The gene calls are TRBV6-5 and TRBJ2-7, with 9 bases lining up with TRBD1. The CDR3 covers 15 residues. Germline assignment: CDR1 MNHEY and CDR2 SVGAGI. V gave up 1 base and J gave up 7 bases; unmatched junction bases: 8. Here the CDR3 DNA reads TGTGCCAGCAGTTACTGGGGACAGGGCCCGTCGGAGCAGTACTTC. Protein product: CASSYWGQGPSEQYF.

The J gene is TRBJ2-5, the V gene TRBV14; 8 nucleotides align to TRBD1. The CDR3 has 15 amino acids. CDR1 SGHDN and CDR2 FVKESK come from the germline V gene. The J segment lost 4 bases and the V segment lost 4 bases, leaving 8 bases of the junction unmatched. CDR3 in DNA: TGTGCCAGCAGCCGCTACAGGGGGACAGGAGAGACCCAGTACTTC. Protein product: CASSRYRGTGETQYF.

This clonotype turned up a few times. The chain links TRBV12-3 or TRBV12-4 to TRBJ2-1; 7 bases fit TRBD2. V shed 6 bases and J 8 bases; nucleotides not matched to a gene: 10. This CDR3 contains 14 residues. CDR3 DNA: TGTGCCAGCAGCAATAGCGGGTTAGGGCATGAGCAGTTCTTC. This translates into CASSNSGLGHEQFF.